This T cell receptor beta chain was documented in a study of blood T cell repertoires in COVID-19. On the study more broadly: Acute and convalescent COVID-19 samples came from the United States, Italy and Spain. PBMCs, B-cell-depleted T cells, or T cells provided the cDNA or gDNA that made up the material.

This table comes from immunoSEQ multiplex PCR, and its TCRdb copy is limited to in-frame clones, with some not included. The sample lists about 34,000 clones; around nine tenths were seen once. V lost 5 bases, J lost 5 bases, and 8 bases stayed unmatched. This CDR3 is built from 14 residues. Germline V gives CDR1 SGHTA, CDR2 FQGNSA. The gene calls are TRBV7-2 and TRBJ1-2; TRBD1 matches 7 bases. The TCR originated in a man aged 55 to 70 with active COVID-19. The sample consisted of peripheral blood. The CDR3, as DNA: TGTGCCAGCAGCCCGGGGACAGTGCCTTATGGCTACACCTTC. Residues: CASSPGTVPYGYTF.